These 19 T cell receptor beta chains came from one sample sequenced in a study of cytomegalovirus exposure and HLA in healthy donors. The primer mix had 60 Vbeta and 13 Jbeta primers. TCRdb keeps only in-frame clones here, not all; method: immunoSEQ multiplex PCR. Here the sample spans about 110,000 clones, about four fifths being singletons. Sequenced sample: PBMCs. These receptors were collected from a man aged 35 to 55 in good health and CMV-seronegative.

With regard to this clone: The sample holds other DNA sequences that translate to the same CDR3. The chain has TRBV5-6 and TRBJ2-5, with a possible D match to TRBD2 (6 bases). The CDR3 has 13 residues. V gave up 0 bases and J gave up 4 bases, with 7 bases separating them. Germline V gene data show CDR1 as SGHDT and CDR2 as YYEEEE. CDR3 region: CASSLGGGETQYF. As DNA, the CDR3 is TGTGCCAGCAGCTTGGGGGGAGGAGAGACCCAGTACTTC.

The CDR3, as DNA: TGCGCCAGCGGACAGTGGCTCGGCGAGCAGTACTTC. Its protein is CASGQWLGEQYF. The V call is TRBV4-1, the J call TRBJ2-7, with a tentative D call TRBD1 (6 bases). V shed 8 bases and J shed 6 bases, with 14 bases lying between them. The CDR3 extends over 12 amino acids. The germline V gene has CDR1 MGHRA and CDR2 YSYEKL.

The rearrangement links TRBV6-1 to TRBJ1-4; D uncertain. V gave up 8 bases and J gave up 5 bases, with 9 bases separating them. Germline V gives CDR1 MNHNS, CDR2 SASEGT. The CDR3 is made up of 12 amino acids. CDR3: CASLGLNEKLFF. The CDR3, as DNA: TGTGCCAGCTTGGGCTTGAATGAAAAACTGTTTTTT.

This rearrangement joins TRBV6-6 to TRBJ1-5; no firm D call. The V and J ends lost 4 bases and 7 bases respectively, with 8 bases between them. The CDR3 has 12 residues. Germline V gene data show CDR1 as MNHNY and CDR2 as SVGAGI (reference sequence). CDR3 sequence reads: CASSSPEQPQHF. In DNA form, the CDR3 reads TGTGCCAGCAGTTCCCCGGAGCAGCCCCAGCATTTT.

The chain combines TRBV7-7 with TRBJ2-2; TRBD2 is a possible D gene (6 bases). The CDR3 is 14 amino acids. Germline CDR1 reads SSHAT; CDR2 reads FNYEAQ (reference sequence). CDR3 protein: CASGLTVSAGELFF. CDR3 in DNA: TGTGCTAGCGGCTTAACGGTTTCCGCCGGGGAGCTGTTTTTT.

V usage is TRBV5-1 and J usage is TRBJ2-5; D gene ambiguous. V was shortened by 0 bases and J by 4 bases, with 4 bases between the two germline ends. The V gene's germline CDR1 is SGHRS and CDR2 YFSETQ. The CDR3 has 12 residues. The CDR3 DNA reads TGCGCCAGCAGCTTGGTTCGAGAGACCCAGTACTTC. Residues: CASSLVRETQYF.

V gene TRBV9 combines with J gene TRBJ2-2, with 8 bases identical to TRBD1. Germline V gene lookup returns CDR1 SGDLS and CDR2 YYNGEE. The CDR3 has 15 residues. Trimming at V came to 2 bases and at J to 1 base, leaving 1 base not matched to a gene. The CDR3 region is CASSVGTGNTGELFF. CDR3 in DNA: TGTGCCAGCAGCGTCGGGACAGGGAACACCGGGGAGCTGTTTTTT.

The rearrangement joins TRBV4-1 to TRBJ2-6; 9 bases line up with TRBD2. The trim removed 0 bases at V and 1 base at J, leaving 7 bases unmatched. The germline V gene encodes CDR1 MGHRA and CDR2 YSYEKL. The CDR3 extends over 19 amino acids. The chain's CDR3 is CASSQDDGLASSGANVLTF. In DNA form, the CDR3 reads TGCGCCAGCAGCCAAGACGACGGACTAGCGTCTTCTGGGGCCAACGTCCTGACTTTC.

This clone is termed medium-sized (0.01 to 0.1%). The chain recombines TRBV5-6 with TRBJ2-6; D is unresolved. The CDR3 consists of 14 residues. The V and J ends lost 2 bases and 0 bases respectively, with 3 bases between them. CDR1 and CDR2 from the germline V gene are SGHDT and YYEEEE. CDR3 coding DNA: TGTGCCAGCAGCTTCAACTCTGGGGCCAACGTCCTGACTTTC. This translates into CASSFNSGANVLTF.

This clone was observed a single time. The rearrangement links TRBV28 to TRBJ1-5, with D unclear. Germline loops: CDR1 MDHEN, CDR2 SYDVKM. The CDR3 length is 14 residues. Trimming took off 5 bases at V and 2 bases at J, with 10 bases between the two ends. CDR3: CASSPPAGNQPQHF. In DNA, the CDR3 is TGTGCCAGCAGTCCACCGGCGGGCAATCAGCCCCAGCATTTT.

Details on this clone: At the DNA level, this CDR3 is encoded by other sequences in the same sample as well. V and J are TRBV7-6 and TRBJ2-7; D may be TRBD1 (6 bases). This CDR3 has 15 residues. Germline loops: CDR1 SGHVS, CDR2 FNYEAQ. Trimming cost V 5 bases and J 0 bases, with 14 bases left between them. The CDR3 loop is CASSLRQDPSYEQYF. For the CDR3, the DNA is TGTGCCAGCAGCCTAAGACAGGACCCCTCCTACGAGCAGTACTTC.

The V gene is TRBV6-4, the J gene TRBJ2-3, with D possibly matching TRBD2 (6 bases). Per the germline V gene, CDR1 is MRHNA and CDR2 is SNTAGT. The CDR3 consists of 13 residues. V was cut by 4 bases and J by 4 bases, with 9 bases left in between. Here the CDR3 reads CASSVRESDTQYF. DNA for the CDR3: TGTGCCAGCAGTGTACGGGAGTCAGATACGCAGTATTTT.

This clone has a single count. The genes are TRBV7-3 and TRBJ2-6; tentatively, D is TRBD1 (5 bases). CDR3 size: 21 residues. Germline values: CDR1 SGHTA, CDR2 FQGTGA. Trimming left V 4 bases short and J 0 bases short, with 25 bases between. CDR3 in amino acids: CASSSQGNPFSLISGANVLTF. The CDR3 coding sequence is TGTGCCAGCAGCTCGCAGGGAAACCCCTTTAGCTTGATCTCTGGGGCCAACGTCCTGACTTTC.

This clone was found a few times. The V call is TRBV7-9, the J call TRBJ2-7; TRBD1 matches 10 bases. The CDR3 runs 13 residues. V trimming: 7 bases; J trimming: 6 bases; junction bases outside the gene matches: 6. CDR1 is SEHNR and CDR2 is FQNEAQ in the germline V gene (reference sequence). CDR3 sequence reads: CASTGTGAPEQYF. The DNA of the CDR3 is TGTGCCAGCACCGGGACAGGGGCTCCCGAGCAGTACTTC.

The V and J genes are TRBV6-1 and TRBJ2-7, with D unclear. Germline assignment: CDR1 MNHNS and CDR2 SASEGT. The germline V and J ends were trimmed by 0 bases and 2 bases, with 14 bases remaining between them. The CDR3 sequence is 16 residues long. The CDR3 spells CASSEASKYYTYEQYF. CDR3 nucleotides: TGTGCCAGCAGTGAAGCATCGAAGTACTATACCTACGAGCAGTACTTC.

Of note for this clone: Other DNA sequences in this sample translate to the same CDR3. CDR3 bases: TGCGCCAGCAGCTTGGCTAGCGGGACTTACGAGCAGTACTTC. It is translated as CASSLASGTYEQYF. The rearrangement joins TRBV5-1 to TRBJ2-7, with 9 bases matching TRBD2. The junction had 2 bases not matched to a gene; V was cut back by 0 bases and J by 4 bases. Germline lookup yields CDR1 SGHRS and CDR2 YFSETQ. This CDR3 spans 14 amino acids.

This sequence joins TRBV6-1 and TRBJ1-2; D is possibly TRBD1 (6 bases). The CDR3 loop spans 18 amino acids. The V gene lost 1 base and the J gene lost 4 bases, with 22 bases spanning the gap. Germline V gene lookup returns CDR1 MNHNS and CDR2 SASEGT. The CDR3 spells CASSEGVVGATASYGYTF. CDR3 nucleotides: TGTGCCAGCAGTGAAGGAGTGGTGGGGGCCACAGCTAGCTATGGCTACACCTTC.

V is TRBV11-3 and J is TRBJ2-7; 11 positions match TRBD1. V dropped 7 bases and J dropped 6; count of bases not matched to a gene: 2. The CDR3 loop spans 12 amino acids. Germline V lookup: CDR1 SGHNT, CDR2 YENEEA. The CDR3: CASTDRGREQYF. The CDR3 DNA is TGTGCCAGCACGGACAGGGGGCGCGAGCAGTACTTC.

CDR3 DNA: TGTGCCAGCTCCCGCAGCGGGGGCTACGAGCAGTACTTC. Encoded protein: CASSRSGGYEQYF. The gene calls are TRBV18 and TRBJ2-7, with TRBD2 matching over 8 bases. This CDR3 contains 13 residues. The V segment lost 6 bases and the J segment 3 bases; nucleotides outside the gene matches: 4. The germline gives CDR1 KGHSH, CDR2 LQKENI.